This TCR beta chain was retrieved from a study of T cell repertoires in cytomegalovirus infection. V lost 7 bases, J lost 8 bases, and 17 bases lay in between. The CDR3 runs to 13 residues. Germline V gene sequence: CDR1 SGHVS, CDR2 FQNEAQ. Many counts were recorded for this clonotype. TCRdb recomputed calls from the reads with MiXCR, one row per CDR3 protein. The data hold 150,000 to 190,000 distinct CDR3 sequences, with around a quarter observed a single time. The TCR comes from a human donor in good health (CMV status not recorded). Some clones in this sample may be carry-over from other donors' samples. The chain recombines TRBV7-8 with TRBJ1-2; D unresolved. Sequencing input: PBMCs. CDR3 residues: CASTNTESSGYTF. As DNA, the CDR3 is TGTGCCAGCACAAATACGGAGTCATCCGGCTACACCTTC.